Only a few counts were recorded for the clone carrying this TCR beta chain. Its matching antigen is unknown. Trimming took off 7 bases at V and 2 bases at J, with 19 bases between the two ends. Germline V gene sequence: CDR1 MNHEY, CDR2 SVGAGI. The CDR3 totals 16 residues. Specified time point: patch test 1, 2 weeks after DPC sensitization. Treatment described: therapeutic diphenylcyclopropenone sensitization with weekly scalp DPC. The sample comes from a study of human T cells and chemical hapten exposure. Whole-study context: Weekly scalp doses of diphenylcyclopropenone were given to patients during the approximately 26-week study. Across samples, TCR yields varied, mostly owing to small differences in pooled library volumes.

TCRdb re-called the RACE reads through MiXCR, storing one row per CDR3 protein. The table shows about 120,000 distinct CDR3 sequences, with around 13% occurring only once. General study findings and limits: No alteration of TCRs above 1 in 1000 frequency was seen with DPC sensitization. Healthy individuals' immune responses may differ from those of donors, who had alopecia.

The sequenced sample was whole blood, obtained in connection with sensitization to the hapten diphenylcyclopropenone (DPC). The chain is built from TRBV6-5 and TRBJ2-3; maybe TRBD1 (6 bases). This receptor was obtained from a man between 18 and 35 years old with alopecia areata. Some clones in this sample may be carry-over from other donors' samples. The CDR3 loop is CASNLIRGAHTDTQYF. CDR3 nucleotides: TGTGCCAGCAACCTCATCAGGGGCGCACACACAGATACGCAGTATTTT.